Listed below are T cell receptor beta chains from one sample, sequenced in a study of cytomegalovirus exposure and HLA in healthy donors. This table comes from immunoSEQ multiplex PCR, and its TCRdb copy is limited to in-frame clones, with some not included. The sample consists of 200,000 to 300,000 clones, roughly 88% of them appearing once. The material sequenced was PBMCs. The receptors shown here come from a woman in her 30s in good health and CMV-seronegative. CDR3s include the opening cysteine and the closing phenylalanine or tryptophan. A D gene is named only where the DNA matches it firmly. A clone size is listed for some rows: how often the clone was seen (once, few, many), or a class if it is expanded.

CDR3aa: CASSLSGDEQFF
CDR3nt: TGTGCCAGCAGCTTAAGCGGGGATGAGCAGTTCTTC
v_gene: TRBV11-2
d_gene: TRBD2
abundance: NA
j_gene: TRBJ2-1

CDR3aa: CASSDPRRGSQPQHF
CDR3nt: TGTGCCAGCAGTGACCCCCGCAGGGGTAGTCAGCCCCAGCATTTT
v_gene: TRBV6-1
d_gene: NA
abundance: NA
j_gene: TRBJ1-5

CDR3aa: CATSRDPRFSYEQYF
CDR3nt: TGTGCCACCAGCAGAGATCCCAGGTTCTCCTACGAGCAGTACTTC
v_gene: TRBV15
d_gene: NA
abundance: NA
j_gene: TRBJ2-7

CDR3aa: CASSYRVFSSTDTQYF
CDR3nt: TGTGCCAGCAGTTACCGGGTATTCTCTAGCACAGATACGCAGTATTTT
v_gene: TRBV6-5
d_gene: NA
abundance: NA
j_gene: TRBJ2-3

CDR3aa: CASSLGKLAGHNEQFF
CDR3nt: TGCGCCAGCAGCTTGGGGAAGCTAGCGGGACACAATGAGCAGTTCTTC
v_gene: TRBV5-1
d_gene: TRBD2
abundance: NA
j_gene: TRBJ2-1

CDR3aa: CASSQDRPGVSGYTF
CDR3nt: TGTGCCAGCAGCCAAGATCGGCCGGGGGTCTCGGGCTACACCTTC
v_gene: TRBV4-2
d_gene: NA
abundance: once
j_gene: TRBJ1-2

CDR3aa: CASSLGGTGGGEQYF
CDR3nt: TGTGCCAGCAGCTTAGGGGGGACAGGGGGCGGCGAGCAGTACTTC
v_gene: TRBV11-3
d_gene: TRBD1
abundance: NA
j_gene: TRBJ2-7

CDR3aa: CASSLDPSDNEQFF
CDR3nt: TGTGCCAGCAGCTTAGATCCGAGTGACAATGAGCAGTTCTTC
v_gene: TRBV11-3
d_gene: NA
abundance: NA
j_gene: TRBJ2-1

CDR3aa: CASSLRTGSQPEAFF
CDR3nt: TGCGCCAGCAGCCTACGGACGGGCTCTCAACCTGAAGCTTTCTTT
v_gene: TRBV4-1
d_gene: NA
abundance: NA
j_gene: TRBJ1-1

CDR3aa: CASSPLGADSDSGNTIYF
CDR3nt: TGTGCCAGCAGCCCGTTAGGGGCCGACAGTGACTCTGGAAACACCATATATTTT
v_gene: TRBV7-9
d_gene: NA
abundance: NA
j_gene: TRBJ1-3

CDR3aa: CASSFPLGQASTDTQYF
CDR3nt: TGCGCCAGCAGCTTCCCTCTGGGACAGGCAAGCACAGATACGCAGTATTTT
v_gene: TRBV5-1
d_gene: TRBD1
abundance: NA
j_gene: TRBJ2-3

CDR3aa: CASSSRGGSYEQYF
CDR3nt: TGTGCCAGCAGCTCCAGGGGGGGCTCCTACGAGCAGTACTTC
v_gene: TRBV7-6
d_gene: NA
abundance: once
j_gene: TRBJ2-7

CDR3aa: CASSLAAGPGLYTF
CDR3nt: TGTGCCAGCAGCTTAGCTGCAGGTCCGGGTCTCTACACCTTC
v_gene: TRBV7-2
d_gene: NA
abundance: NA
j_gene: TRBJ1-2

CDR3aa: CASSLASTTSGVYEQYF
CDR3nt: TGTGCCAGCAGCTTAGCTTCTACAACTAGCGGGGTGTACGAGCAGTACTTC
v_gene: TRBV7-6
d_gene: TRBD2
abundance: NA
j_gene: TRBJ2-7

CDR3aa: CASRRGTGETYEQYF
CDR3nt: TGCGCCAGCAGACGTGGGACAGGGGAAACCTACGAGCAGTACTTC
v_gene: TRBV5-1
d_gene: TRBD1
abundance: once
j_gene: TRBJ2-7

CDR3aa: CASSLAGSTEAFF
CDR3nt: TGCGCCAGCAGCTTGGCAGGGAGCACTGAAGCTTTCTTT
v_gene: TRBV5-1
d_gene: NA
abundance: NA
j_gene: TRBJ1-1

CDR3aa: CAGQWGTGQPQHF
CDR3nt: TGTGCCGGTCAATGGGGGACGGGTCAGCCCCAGCATTTT
v_gene: TRBV28
d_gene: NA
abundance: NA
j_gene: TRBJ1-5

CDR3aa: CASSSSPYEQYF
CDR3nt: TGTGCCAGCAGCTCGAGCCCCTACGAGCAGTACTTC
v_gene: TRBV5-8
d_gene: NA
abundance: NA
j_gene: TRBJ2-7

CDR3aa: CASSGGPTDTQYF
CDR3nt: TGTGCCAGCAGTGGAGGGCCGACAGATACGCAGTATTTT
v_gene: TRBV6-1
d_gene: NA
abundance: NA
j_gene: TRBJ2-3

CDR3aa: CASSPLLAGETEDEQFF
CDR3nt: TGTGCCAGCAGTCCCCTGCTAGCGGGAGAAACTGAGGATGAGCAGTTCTTC
v_gene: TRBV28
d_gene: TRBD2
abundance: NA
j_gene: TRBJ2-1

CDR3aa: CASSTKQGAAKNEQYF
CDR3nt: TGTGCCAGTAGTACAAAACAGGGGGCAGCTAAGAACGAGCAGTACTTC
v_gene: TRBV19
d_gene: TRBD1
abundance: NA
j_gene: TRBJ2-7

CDR3aa: CSGWASGDNEQFF
CDR3nt: TGCAGCGGGTGGGCCTCCGGGGACAATGAGCAGTTCTTC
v_gene: TRBV29-1
d_gene: NA
abundance: once
j_gene: TRBJ2-1

CDR3aa: CSVEDPGLAGGWKTQYF
CDR3nt: TGCAGCGTTGAAGATCCGGGACTAGCGGGAGGTTGGAAGACCCAGTACTTC
v_gene: TRBV29-1
d_gene: TRBD2
abundance: NA
j_gene: TRBJ2-5

CDR3aa: CASSPGAYEQYF
CDR3nt: TGTGCCAGCTCACCAGGGGCCTACGAGCAGTACTTC
v_gene: TRBV18
d_gene: NA
abundance: NA
j_gene: TRBJ2-7

CDR3aa: CASRGGTGELFF
CDR3nt: TGTGCCAGCAGGGGGGGCACCGGGGAGCTGTTTTTT
v_gene: TRBV6-6
d_gene: NA
abundance: NA
j_gene: TRBJ2-2

CDR3aa: CASSSPRSAGEGYEQYF
CDR3nt: TGTGCCAGCAGCTCGCCCCGTTCGGCGGGAGAGGGCTACGAGCAGTACTTC
v_gene: TRBV13
d_gene: TRBD2
abundance: NA
j_gene: TRBJ2-7

CDR3aa: CASSRDRGHTEAFF
CDR3nt: TGTGCCAGCAGCCGAGACCGGGGGCACACTGAAGCTTTCTTT
v_gene: TRBV7-8
d_gene: NA
abundance: NA
j_gene: TRBJ1-1

CDR3aa: CSVSPPDRDADTQYF
CDR3nt: TGCAGCGTTTCCCCCCCCGACAGGGACGCAGATACGCAGTATTTT
v_gene: TRBV29-1
d_gene: TRBD1
abundance: NA
j_gene: TRBJ2-3

CDR3aa: CSASSGPQYF
CDR3nt: TGCAGTGCTTCAAGCGGCCCGCAGTATTTT
v_gene: TRBV20-1
d_gene: NA
abundance: NA
j_gene: TRBJ2-3

CDR3aa: CASSLAPRNTGELFF
CDR3nt: TGTGCCAGCAGCTTAGCCCCAAGAAACACCGGGGAGCTGTTTTTT
v_gene: TRBV7-8
d_gene: NA
abundance: NA
j_gene: TRBJ2-2

CDR3aa: CASSRLIAGGRNEQFF
CDR3nt: TGTGCCAGTAGTAGACTAATAGCGGGAGGAAGGAATGAGCAGTTCTTC
v_gene: TRBV19
d_gene: TRBD2
abundance: NA
j_gene: TRBJ2-1

CDR3aa: CASSGGTGTNEKLFF
CDR3nt: TGTGCCAGCAGCGGAGGGACAGGGACTAATGAAAAACTGTTTTTT
v_gene: TRBV9
d_gene: TRBD1
abundance: NA
j_gene: TRBJ1-4

CDR3aa: CASSLNGGGIYEQYF
CDR3nt: TGTGCCAGCAGCTTAAATGGAGGGGGGATCTACGAGCAGTACTTC
v_gene: TRBV7-3
d_gene: NA
abundance: NA
j_gene: TRBJ2-7

CDR3aa: CAQKTESWEQYF
CDR3nt: TGTGCCCAAAAAACGGAGTCATGGGAGCAGTACTTC
v_gene: TRBV30
d_gene: NA
abundance: once
j_gene: TRBJ2-7

CDR3aa: CASSQGLEGWEQYF
CDR3nt: TGTGCCAGCAGCCAAGGCCTCGAGGGTTGGGAGCAGTACTTC
v_gene: TRBV4-2
d_gene: NA
abundance: NA
j_gene: TRBJ2-7

CDR3aa: CASSPGQNNQPQHF
CDR3nt: TGTGCCAGCAGTCCTGGACAGAACAATCAGCCCCAGCATTTT
v_gene: TRBV6-5
d_gene: NA
abundance: NA
j_gene: TRBJ1-5

CDR3aa: CASRRLAGGYNEQFF
CDR3nt: TGTGCCAGCAGAAGACTAGCGGGAGGCTACAATGAGCAGTTCTTC
v_gene: TRBV27
d_gene: TRBD2
abundance: NA
j_gene: TRBJ2-1

CDR3aa: CASSLITGEAYTEAFF
CDR3nt: TGTGCCAGCAGCTTGATTACAGGGGAGGCGTACACTGAAGCTTTCTTT
v_gene: TRBV5-6
d_gene: TRBD1
abundance: NA
j_gene: TRBJ1-1

CDR3aa: CASSQAVRSRGNTEAFF
CDR3nt: TGTGCCAGCAGCCAAGCTGTTCGGTCGCGGGGGAACACTGAAGCTTTCTTT
v_gene: TRBV4-2
d_gene: NA
abundance: NA
j_gene: TRBJ1-1

CDR3aa: CASSLTLSYEQYF
CDR3nt: TGTGCCAGCAGTTTAACCTTATCCTACGAGCAGTACTTC
v_gene: TRBV27
d_gene: NA
abundance: NA
j_gene: TRBJ2-7

CDR3aa: CASSVVASGRPNTGELFF
CDR3nt: TGTGCCAGCAGCGTAGTCGCTAGCGGGAGGCCGAACACCGGGGAGCTGTTTTTT
v_gene: TRBV9
d_gene: TRBD2
abundance: NA
j_gene: TRBJ2-2

CDR3aa: CASGLSGTVKHF
CDR3nt: TGTGCTAGTGGTTTGTCTGGGACTGTAAAGCATTTT
v_gene: TRBV12-5
d_gene: NA
abundance: once
j_gene: TRBJ2-3

CDR3aa: CASSFRQFGGPNTEAFF
CDR3nt: TGTGCCAGCAGCTTTAGACAGTTTGGGGGGCCCAACACTGAAGCTTTCTTT
v_gene: TRBV7-2
d_gene: NA
abundance: NA
j_gene: TRBJ1-1

CDR3aa: CASRTVGGITDTQYF
CDR3nt: TGTGCCAGCAGGACCGTAGGGGGTATAACAGATACGCAGTATTTT
v_gene: TRBV27
d_gene: NA
abundance: NA
j_gene: TRBJ2-3

CDR3aa: CASSMAPYEQYF
CDR3nt: TGTGCCAGCAGTATGGCCCCCTACGAGCAGTACTTC
v_gene: TRBV28
d_gene: NA
abundance: NA
j_gene: TRBJ2-7

CDR3aa: CASTVTSGRAHEQYF
CDR3nt: TGTGCCAGCACCGTGACTAGCGGGAGGGCCCACGAGCAGTACTTC
v_gene: TRBV28
d_gene: TRBD2
abundance: NA
j_gene: TRBJ2-7

CDR3aa: CASSLESLAGPYQETQYF
CDR3nt: TGTGCCAGCAGCTTAGAATCACTAGCGGGACCGTACCAAGAGACCCAGTACTTC
v_gene: TRBV7-8
d_gene: TRBD2
abundance: NA
j_gene: TRBJ2-5

CDR3aa: CASSLGGQGPGYEQYF
CDR3nt: TGTGCCAGCAGCTTAGGGGGACAGGGTCCTGGCTACGAGCAGTACTTC
v_gene: TRBV7-6
d_gene: TRBD1
abundance: NA
j_gene: TRBJ2-7

CDR3aa: CASSPPYSDTQYF
CDR3nt: TGTGCCAGCAGTCCTCCCTATTCAGATACGCAGTATTTT
v_gene: TRBV2
d_gene: NA
abundance: NA
j_gene: TRBJ2-3

CDR3aa: CASSTKDHPGTSGTRFQETQYF
CDR3nt: TGCGCCAGCAGCACAAAAGACCACCCCGGGACTAGCGGGACAAGATTCCAAGAGACCCAGTACTTC
v_gene: TRBV5-1
d_gene: TRBD2
abundance: NA
j_gene: TRBJ2-5

CDR3aa: CASSQTGTSVINEQFF
CDR3nt: TGTGCCAGCAGCCAGACCGGGACTAGCGTGATCAATGAGCAGTTCTTC
v_gene: TRBV14
d_gene: TRBD2
abundance: NA
j_gene: TRBJ2-1

CDR3aa: CAISGQSTGEQFF
CDR3nt: TGTGCCATCAGTGGACAATCTACGGGTGAGCAGTTCTTC
v_gene: TRBV10-3
d_gene: NA
abundance: NA
j_gene: TRBJ2-1

CDR3aa: CASSRQVSTNEKLFF
CDR3nt: TGTGCCAGCAGTAGACAGGTTTCAACTAATGAAAAACTGTTTTTT
v_gene: TRBV6-5
d_gene: NA
abundance: NA
j_gene: TRBJ1-4

CDR3aa: CASRLKAGGTYEQYF
CDR3nt: TGTGCCAGCAGACTTAAAGCAGGGGGCACCTACGAGCAGTACTTC
v_gene: TRBV27
d_gene: TRBD1
abundance: NA
j_gene: TRBJ2-7

CDR3aa: CASSKGEVPASGNTIYF
CDR3nt: TGTGCCAGCAGCAAAGGGGAGGTCCCGGCCTCTGGAAACACCATATATTTT
v_gene: TRBV21-1
d_gene: NA
abundance: few
j_gene: TRBJ1-3